There are many counts of the clone carrying this TCR beta chain. Its antigen is unidentified. MiXCR, applied by TCRdb to the RACE reads, yields one record per CDR3 protein. The top ten clones hold around 3.3% of a sample with about 98,000 distinct CDR3 sequences, under 14% of them seen once. The source of the sample is a study of human T cells and chemical hapten exposure. Study-level information: Weekly scalp doses of diphenylcyclopropenone were given to patients during the approximately 25-week study. The study traced per-sample TCR yield variation mainly to small differences in pooled library volumes.

Regarding the study as a whole: With DPC sensitization, TCRs exceeding 1 in 1000 frequency showed no change.

The time point was: pre-sensitization, week 0. Described treatment: therapeutic diphenylcyclopropenone sensitization with weekly scalp DPC. The clonotype comes from an older woman with alopecia areata. Some clones in this sample may be carry-over from other donors' samples. Sequenced material: whole blood, taken in connection with sensitization to the hapten diphenylcyclopropenone (DPC).

The CDR3 nucleotides are TGTGCCAGCAGACCTTACGGGACTAGCGGGTGGTACGAGCAGTACTTC. This codes for CASRPYGTSGWYEQYF. The gene calls are TRBV2 and TRBJ2-7, with TRBD2 identical over 12 bases. Trimming cost V 6 bases and J 4 bases; bases outside gene matches: 10. CDR1 and CDR2 (germline): SNHLY, FYNNEI. CDR3 length: 16 amino acids.